This TCR beta chain derives from a study of T cell repertoires in cytomegalovirus infection. Study summary: An indication of both CMV infection and matching HLA type came from public TCR beta signatures. Findings and caveats of the study: HLA-C-restricted CMV-specific TCR beta clonotypes were dominant in the ex vivo response.

This clonotype was picked up many times. What it binds is not known. TCRdb reprocessed the reads with MiXCR, giving one entry per CDR3 protein. The sample yields some 270,000 distinct CDR3 sequences, approximately 15% seen once. Input material: CD8+ T cells from PBMCs. The clonotype originates from a human donor in good health (CMV status not recorded). Some clones in this sample may be carry-over from other donors' samples.

This CDR3 reads CASSHPSGSSYNEQFF. CDR3 DNA: TGTGCCAGCAGCCACCCGAGCGGCAGCTCCTACAATGAGCAGTTCTTC. J is TRBJ2-1 and V is TRBV7-6; a possible D gene is TRBD2 (5 bases). Per the germline V gene, CDR1 is SGHVS and CDR2 is FNYEAQ. CDR3 size: 16 residues. Trimming took off 5 bases at V and 0 bases at J, with 14 bases between the two ends.